The next 5 T cell receptor beta chains were all read from a single sample in a study of T cells in localized non-small cell lung cancer. Clones were read by immunoSEQ multiplex PCR, and TCRdb kept only the in-frame ones, dropping some. Here the sample spans 15,000 to 25,000 clones, 90% to 95% being singletons. Sequencing was performed on peripheral blood, taken before any cancer treatment. The receptors stem from a male donor older than 55 with stage I squamous cell lung carcinoma.

The gene calls are TRBV7-2 and TRBJ2-2, with no clear D. CDR1 is SGHTA and CDR2 is FQGNSA in the germline V gene. V lost 3 bases, J lost 2 bases, and 10 bases lay in between. The CDR3 extends over 15 amino acids. DNA of the CDR3: TGTGCCAGCAGCTTCCTCGGACCAAACACCGGGGAGCTGTTTTTT. As protein: CASSFLGPNTGELFF.

V is TRBV7-9 and J is TRBJ1-4, with 7 bases identical to TRBD1. This CDR3 contains 15 residues. Per the germline V gene, CDR1 is SEHNR and CDR2 is FQNEAQ (reference sequence). The trim removed 4 bases at V and 7 bases at J, leaving 9 bases unmatched. CDR3 nucleotides: TGTGCCAGCAGCTCCCCCAGGGGGGCTGGTGAAAAACTGTTTTTT. Protein product: CASSSPRGAGEKLFF.

The chain has TRBV28 and TRBJ2-1, with no clear D. V was trimmed by 8 bases and J by 0 bases, leaving 17 bases between them. Germline CDR1 and CDR2: MDHEN and SYDVKM. The CDR3 length is 16 residues. The CDR3 sequence is CASSEPVPSSYNEQFF. The CDR3 DNA is TGTGCCAGCTCAGAGCCGGTACCAAGCTCCTACAATGAGCAGTTCTTC.

The chain combines TRBV19 with TRBJ1-3, with D possibly matching TRBD1 (6 bases). Trimming stripped 3 bases from V and 1 base from J, with 7 bases between. The CDR3 totals 14 residues. CDR1 is LNHDA, CDR2 SQIVND, per germline (reference sequence). This chain's CDR3 is CASSIRGSGNTIYF. The CDR3 nucleotides are TGTGCCAGTAGTATCAGGGGTTCTGGAAACACCATATATTTT. Full variable domain (remainder filled in from reference TRBV19 and TRBJ1-3): DGGITQSPKYLFRKEGQNVTLSCEQNLNHDAMYWYRQDPGQGLRLIYYSQIVNDFQKGDIAEGYSVSREKKESFPLTVTSAQKNPTAFYLCASSIRGSGNTIYFGEGSWLTVV.

The chain links TRBV18 to TRBJ1-1; D remains ambiguous. The CDR3 sequence is 13 residues long. Germline V gene sequence: CDR1 KGHSH, CDR2 LQKENI. Deletions cut 7 bases from V and 0 bases from J, with 9 bases between. In DNA, the CDR3 is TGTGCCAGCTATTCCCAGTTGAACACTGAAGCTTTCTTT. It specifies CASYSQLNTEAFF.